Described below is a single T cell receptor beta chain sequence and its context. As processed by the authors: Nucleated cell number was recorded as an estimate derived from reference gene primer amplification. Data came from immunoSEQ multiplex PCR; TCRdb stores just in-frame clones and leaves some out. D and trimming come from the DNA, and the V and J calls and clone size come from that table. The data hold about 340,000 clones, with 65% to 85% observed a single time. The sample is drawn from a study of blood T cell repertoires in COVID-19. On the study more broadly: Sources were T cells, B-cell-depleted T cells, or PBMCs; the material itself was cDNA or gDNA.

This TCR came from a man aged 25 to 45 with active or convalescent COVID-19. The sequenced sample consisted of peripheral blood.

The CDR3 DNA reads as TGTGCCAGCAGCCCGTCCCGGGACAGGGGGAGAATTTCTGGAAACACCATATATTTT. Translated, it gives CASSPSRDRGRISGNTIYF. V and J are TRBV4-2 and TRBJ1-3; 11 bases line up with TRBD1. Trimming at V came to 4 bases and at J to 1 base, leaving 12 bases not matched to a gene. CDR1 and CDR2 (germline): LGHNA, YNFKEQ. The CDR3 runs to 19 residues.